These 6 T cell receptor beta chains share one sample of origin, sequenced in a study of blood T cell repertoires in COVID-19. This table comes from immunoSEQ multiplex PCR, and its TCRdb copy is limited to in-frame clones, with some not included. Here the sample spans about 210,000 clones, roughly 90% being singletons. Input material: peripheral blood. These TCRs come from a man aged 70-80 years with acute or convalescent COVID-19.

The chain has TRBV7-9 and TRBJ2-5, with 9 bases identical to TRBD1. V lost 5 bases to trimming and J lost 2 bases; unmatched junction nucleotides: 9. The CDR3 has 16 residues. Germline V CDR1 and CDR2: SEHNR, FQNEAQ (reference sequence). The CDR3, as DNA: TGTGCCAGCAGCCAAAGAGGGACAGGGCCACAAGAGACCCAGTACTTC. Translated: CASSQRGTGPQETQYF.

The gene calls are TRBV2 and TRBJ2-1; 7 nucleotides match TRBD1. The germline V gene encodes CDR1 SNHLY and CDR2 FYNNEI. The CDR3 is 16 amino acids. J lost 4 bases, V lost 0 bases, and 6 bases had no gene match. CDR3: CASSEARDSYYNEQFF. The CDR3 DNA sequence: TGTGCCAGCAGTGAAGCTCGGGACAGCTATTACAATGAGCAGTTCTTC.

As DNA, the CDR3 is TGTGCCAGCAGCTTAGCCGCGACAGGGGGGAGGAACGAGCAGTACTTC. Its protein product is CASSLAATGGRNEQYF. The chain has TRBV7-8 and TRBJ2-7; TRBD1 matches 9 bases. V shed 0 bases and J 5 bases; nucleotides not matched to a gene: 8. Germline V lookup: CDR1 SGHVS, CDR2 FQNEAQ. The CDR3 extends over 16 amino acids.

The chain joins TRBV30 to TRBJ1-2; the D is unclear. Germline V gives CDR1 GTSNPN, CDR2 SVGIG (reference sequence). The CDR3 spans 12 residues. The V end was cut by 4 bases, the J end by 3 bases, with 9 bases between. The CDR3 is CAWMEADYGYTF. Here the CDR3 DNA reads TGTGCCTGGATGGAGGCAGACTATGGCTACACCTTC. The complete variable domain, with remaining parts taken from reference TRBV30 and TRBJ1-2, reads SQTIHQWPATLVQPVGSPLSLECTVEGTSNPNLYWYRQAAGRGLQLLFYSVGIGQISSEVPQNLSASRPQDRQFILSSKKLLLSDSGFYLCAWMEADYGYTFGSGTRLTVV.

This clone was counted many times. The V call is TRBV27, the J call TRBJ1-2; D call uncertain. CDR1 is MNHEY and CDR2 is SMNVEV in the germline V gene (reference sequence). This CDR3 spans 15 amino acids. V lost 5 bases to trimming and J lost 3 bases, with 16 bases between them. The CDR3 region has the DNA TGTGCCAGCAGTGCGAGTTTGTACGCCGACTATGGCTACACCTTC. Translated: CASSASLYADYGYTF.

The gene calls are TRBV19 and TRBJ2-2, with TRBD1 as a possible D gene (5 bases). The CDR3 loop spans 15 amino acids. The ends were cut back, 0 bases at V and 6 bases at J, with 11 bases in the middle. Germline values: CDR1 LNHDA, CDR2 SQIVND (reference sequence). The CDR3 DNA is TGTGCCAGTAGTATAGATCTAGGGGTTGCCGGGGAGCTGTTTTTT. Translation gives CASSIDLGVAGELFF.